This is a list of T cell receptor beta chains from one sample in a study of regulatory T cells in long-lasting Graves disease. TCRdb reanalysed the multiplex PCR reads using MiXCR and keeps one entry per CDR3 protein. There are roughly 260,000 distinct CDR3 sequences in the sample; 18% occur only once, and roughly 15% lies in the top ten. This sample was shared with a second study, whose subject was T cells in Graves' hyperthyroidism and ophthalmopathy.

The sample consisted of peripheral blood mononuclear cells (PBMCs), taken at new diagnosis, from a patient treated with antithyroid drugs. All receptors come from a woman in her twenties or thirties with Graves disease. Each CDR3 is given with its conserved first and last residue. A D gene is named only where the DNA matches it firmly. Where a row states a size, it is once, few, many or the class of an expanded clone; other rows omit it.

V	J	D	size	DNA	CDR3
TRBV15	TRBJ1-6	TRBD1	-	TGTGCCACCAGCACTCCCCGTCAACAGGGGTCGAGCTCCTATAATTCACCCCTCTACTTT	CATSTPRQQGSSSYNSPLYF
TRBV29-1	TRBJ1-1	-	-	TGCAGCGTTGTTGCTACACGGATGAACACTGAAGCTTTCTTT	CSVVATRMNTEAFF
TRBV12-3/TRBV12-4	TRBJ1-3	TRBD1	many	TGTGCCAGCATTCCAACAGGGGGCTCTGGAAACACCATATATTTT	CASIPTGGSGNTIYF
TRBV2	TRBJ2-7	TRBD1	many	TGTGCCAGCGACAGGGGGTTTTACGAGCAGTACTTC	CASDRGFYEQYF
TRBV4-1	TRBJ1-2	TRBD1	many	TGCGCCAGCAGCCAAGATAGTCGACAGGGGGCAAGAGGCTACACCTTC	CASSQDSRQGARGYTF
TRBV7-9	TRBJ1-4	TRBD1	few	TGTGCCAGCAGCGATGACAGGGGGGTAACTAATGAAAAACTGTTTTTT	CASSDDRGVTNEKLFF
TRBV11-2	TRBJ2-7	-	many	TGTGCCAGCAGCTTAGTGAGGCGGACCACCTACGAGCAGTACTTC	CASSLVRRTTYEQYF
TRBV7-2	TRBJ2-3	-	many	TGTGCCAGCAGCCTAGTTGAGGTATTCACTAGCACAGATACGCAGTATTTT	CASSLVEVFTSTDTQYF
TRBV20-1	TRBJ1-5	-	many	TGCAGTGCGCCGGGACCGGTGGGCAATCAGCCCCAGCATTTT	CSAPGPVGNQPQHF
TRBV19	TRBJ1-1	TRBD1	-	TGTGCCAGTAGTATCGACAGGGACACTGAAGCTTTCTTT	CASSIDRDTEAFF
TRBV6-9	TRBJ1-6	TRBD1	many	TGTGCCAGCCGTTGGGCAGGGGGCAGCACCTATAATTCACCCCTCCACTTT	CASRWAGGSTYNSPLHF
TRBV4-1	TRBJ1-5	-	-	TGCGCCAGCAGCCAAGACGGGGAAAATCAGCCCCAGCATTTT	CASSQDGENQPQHF
TRBV5-6	TRBJ2-1	-	many	TGTGCCAGCAGCTTGGGTTCCAATTACAATGAGCAGTTCTTC	CASSLGSNYNEQFF
TRBV6-1	TRBJ2-3	TRBD2	many	TGTGCCAGCAGTGAAGGGATTCTCGATCTAGCGGGGAGCACAGATACGCAGTATTTT	CASSEGILDLAGSTDTQYF
TRBV20-1	TRBJ2-7	-	many	TGCAGTGCTTCCACTTCTCCGGGAGCCTACGAGCAGTACTTC	CSASTSPGAYEQYF
TRBV7-6	TRBJ2-2	-	many	TGTGCCAGCAGCAGCCGGGGGCTGGGCGGGGAGCTGTTTTTT	CASSSRGLGGELFF
TRBV2	TRBJ1-2	-	-	TGTGCCGGCACGCGACAGGATTCTATGACTTATGGCTACACCTTC	CAGTRQDSMTYGYTF
TRBV5-1	TRBJ2-7	TRBD1	-	TGCGCCAGCAGCTCGGGACAGGGGGTTATCTACGAGCAGTACTTC	CASSSGQGVIYEQYF
TRBV20-1	TRBJ1-1	TRBD1	many	TGCAGTGCTAGAGATCTCGTCCGACAGGGGTCAGATGTTTACCATAACACTGAAGCTTTCTTT	CSARDLVRQGSDVYHNTEAFF
TRBV2	TRBJ1-5	-	many	TGTGCCAGCAGCCGACACTTAAATCAGCCCCAGCATTTT	CASSRHLNQPQHF
TRBV7-9	TRBJ1-1	-	many	TGTGCCAGCAGCTTAGGGTTGCGAGGGATCGCTGAAGCTTTCTTT	CASSLGLRGIAEAFF
TRBV7-2	TRBJ2-1	-	many	TGTGCCAGCAGGTACCTCCTGGGGGCCTACAATGAGCAGTTCTTC	CASRYLLGAYNEQFF
TRBV12-5	TRBJ1-2	-	many	TGTGCTAGTGGTCAGGGACTCCCGATTCTCTATGGCTACACCTTC	CASGQGLPILYGYTF
TRBV20-1	TRBJ1-1	-	many	TGCAGTGCTAGAGATGGGAATTCGGAAGCTTTCTTT	CSARDGNSEAFF
TRBV3-1	TRBJ1-6	-	many	TGTGCCAGCAGCCTACTGACAGGAGGTAATTCACCCCTCCACTTT	CASSLLTGGNSPLHF
TRBV9	TRBJ2-3	TRBD1	many	TGTGCCAGCAACGTTCGGCGGGACAGGGTGTTATACAGATGGAGCACAGATACGCAGTATTTT	CASNVRRDRVLYRWSTDTQYF
TRBV5-8	TRBJ2-7	TRBD1	many	TGTGCCAGCAGCCCGGGGGACAGGGTGACCACCCTCTCCTACGAGCAGTACTTC	CASSPGDRVTTLSYEQYF
TRBV13	TRBJ2-2	TRBD1	many	TGTGCCAGCAGCCCCGCTTGGACAGGGCTTACCGGGGAGCTGTTTTTT	CASSPAWTGLTGELFF
TRBV11-2	TRBJ2-7	TRBD2	-	TGTGCCAGCAGCTTTAGCGGGTACGAGCGGTACTTC	CASSFSGYERYF
TRBV19	TRBJ1-2	-	-	TGTGCCAGTAACCCCGGGACACCAAACTATGGCTACACCTTC	CASNPGTPNYGYTF
TRBV7-9	TRBJ2-7	TRBD1	few	TGTGCCAGCAGCTTAAATCTGGGACAGAAGTCCTACGAGCAGTACTTC	CASSLNLGQKSYEQYF
TRBV2	TRBJ2-7	-	-	TGTGCCAGCAGTCTACTCTCTCAGTCAAGCTCCTACGAGCAGTACTTC	CASSLLSQSSSYEQYF
TRBV7-2	TRBJ1-1	-	many	TGTGCCAGCACCGTCACCCGGGGAAACACTGAAGCTTTCTTT	CASTVTRGNTEAFF
TRBV11-2	TRBJ2-1	-	-	TGTGCCAGCAGCCCGCTCCCAGTGGGGGTCAATGGGCAGTTCTTC	CASSPLPVGVNGQFF
TRBV7-2	TRBJ2-1	-	many	TGTGCCAGCAGCTTAGATGGCCTAGAGTACAATGAGCAGTTCTTC	CASSLDGLEYNEQFF
TRBV9	TRBJ2-6	-	-	TGTGCCAGCAGCCCCTCGAGCTTCTCTGGGGCCAACGTCCTGACTTTC	CASSPSSFSGANVLTF
TRBV6-1	TRBJ1-1	TRBD1	-	TGTGCCAGCAGACCCGGGACAGGGGGCATGAACACTGAAGCTTTCTTT	CASRPGTGGMNTEAFF
TRBV6-1	TRBJ2-6	-	few	TGTGCCAGCAGTCCCCGGGCCACGCCTGGGACCAACGTCCTGACTTTC	CASSPRATPGTNVLTF
TRBV20-1	TRBJ2-3	TRBD2	few	TGCAGTGCTAGCGGGGGGGCCATCGATACGCAGTATTTT	CSASGGAIDTQYF
TRBV20-1	TRBJ2-7	TRBD2	-	TGCAGTGCTAGAGATCTTCCGGGAGGGCTCTCCTACGAGCAGTACTTC	CSARDLPGGLSYEQYF
TRBV27	TRBJ2-2	-	many	TGTGCCAGCAGTTTACGGGGGGCGGGGACCGGGGAGCTGTTTTTT	CASSLRGAGTGELFF
TRBV6-1	TRBJ2-7	TRBD2	many	TGTGCCAGCAGTGACGGGACTAGCCAGACGAAGCAGTACTTC	CASSDGTSQTKQYF
TRBV12-3/TRBV12-4	TRBJ1-6	-	many	TGTGCCAGCAAAGGGGCGGATTCACCCCTCCACTTT	CASKGADSPLHF
TRBV6-1	TRBJ1-4	-	-	TGTGCCAGCAGTGACAGGGGAGGTGGGGAAAAACTGTTTTTT	CASSDRGGGEKLFF
TRBV15	TRBJ1-4	TRBD1	many	TGTGCCACCAGCATGGGACAGGGACTCAATAATGAAAAACTGTTTTTT	CATSMGQGLNNEKLFF
TRBV2	TRBJ1-4	-	many	TGTGCCAGCAGAGCAAAGGGGGAAACTAATGAAAAACTGTTTTTT	CASRAKGETNEKLFF
TRBV7-2	TRBJ1-2	-	many	TGTGCCAGCAGCCCGGAGGCCTGGCGCTATGGCTACACCTTC	CASSPEAWRYGYTF
TRBV3-1	TRBJ2-6	-	many	TGTGCCAGCAGCCAGCGGGCAGCTGGGGCCAACGTCCTGACTTTC	CASSQRAAGANVLTF
TRBV20-1	TRBJ2-5	-	many	TGCAGTGCTAGAGAAGGAGGGGGCGGCGAGACCCAGTACTTC	CSAREGGGGETQYF
TRBV7-9	TRBJ2-1	TRBD2	many	TGTGCCAGCAGCGCCGGGACTACGTACAATGAGCAGTTCTTC	CASSAGTTYNEQFF
TRBV19	TRBJ1-2	-	-	TGTGCCAGTAGTAACCGTGGTGGCTACACCTTC	CASSNRGGYTF
TRBV29-1	TRBJ1-2	-	many	TGCAGCGTTGAAGTGTGGCAGGGACCCTTGCGCTACACCTTC	CSVEVWQGPLRYTF
TRBV6-1	TRBJ1-1	-	many	TGTGCCAGCACGTGGAGAATGAACACTGAAGCTTTCTTT	CASTWRMNTEAFF
TRBV24-1	TRBJ2-5	-	many	TGTGCCACCAGTGATTTGGAGGGGAAGACCCAGTACTTC	CATSDLEGKTQYF
TRBV3-1	TRBJ2-7	-	many	TGTGCCAGCAGCCAAGAAGGGGGGTTCTCCTACGAGCAGTACTTC	CASSQEGGFSYEQYF
TRBV9	TRBJ1-1	-	many	TGTGCCAGCAGCGTAGAACCAGGACGTTACGCTGAAGCTTTCTTT	CASSVEPGRYAEAFF
TRBV12-3/TRBV12-4	TRBJ1-3	TRBD1	many	TGTGCCAGCAGTTTGACGGGACAGATGAGAAACACCATATATTTT	CASSLTGQMRNTIYF
TRBV6-1	TRBJ2-1	TRBD2	-	TGTGCCAGCAGCCGCCATAGCGGGGAAGGCCAAGCATACAATGAGCAGTTCTTC	CASSRHSGEGQAYNEQFF
TRBV7-9	TRBJ1-1	-	many	TGTGCCAGCAGCTTAGGGGGCGGCGTCACTGAAGCTTTCTTT	CASSLGGGVTEAFF